Below, 21 T cell receptor beta chains from the same sample are listed, as sequenced in a study of blood T cell repertoires in COVID-19. Only in-frame clones appear in the TCRdb table, and some are missing; sequencing was by immunoSEQ multiplex PCR. In the table there are fewer than 300,000 clones, 90% of which are singletons. Source material: PBMCs or T cells enriched from blood (not recorded which). The receptors shown here come from a woman aged 30 to 39 who had recovered from COVID-19.

The V call is TRBV19, the J call TRBJ2-7; 8 nucleotides align to TRBD1. J lost 0 bases, V lost 3 bases, and 1 base had no gene match. Per germline, CDR1 LNHDA and CDR2 SQIVND (reference sequence). The CDR3 has 14 residues. CDR3 sequence (DNA): TGTGCCAGTAGTATGGGGACAGGCTCCTACGAGCAGTACTTC. It yields the protein CASSMGTGSYEQYF.

The chain recombines TRBV5-1 with TRBJ2-2; 10 bases agree with TRBD2. The CDR3 has 15 amino acids. Unmatched junction bases numbered 3, after V lost 1 base and J lost 6 bases. Germline CDR1 is SGHRS and CDR2 is YFSETQ. CDR3 region: CASSLTSGKAGELFF. The CDR3 DNA reads as TGCGCCAGCAGCTTGACTAGCGGGAAGGCCGGGGAGCTGTTTTTT.

This chain links TRBV28 with TRBJ1-2; 7 bases are shared with TRBD1. From germline, CDR1 is MDHEN and CDR2 SYDVKM. This CDR3 is 15 amino acids long. J was trimmed by 3 bases and V by 5 bases; bases with no gene match: 9. The CDR3 DNA sequence: TGTGCCAGCAGTAGACAGGGCCTAAACGACTATGGCTACACCTTC. Translated: CASSRQGLNDYGYTF.

This clone is termed medium-sized. Written as DNA, the CDR3 is TGTGCCAGCAGTGAAGGAGTAGCGGGAGGATTAAGTCTTAGCACAGATACGCAGTATTTT. Translated: CASSEGVAGGLSLSTDTQYF. The chain uses TRBV6-1 and TRBJ2-3, with TRBD2 identical over 10 bases. This CDR3 region has 20 residues. Germline V gene lookup returns CDR1 MNHNS and CDR2 SASEGT. The ends lost 1 base at V and 0 bases at J; junction bases unmatched: 13.

The V and J genes are TRBV27 and TRBJ1-2; a possible D gene is TRBD1 (5 bases). CDR1 MNHEY and CDR2 SMNVEV come from the germline V gene (reference sequence). V lost 7 bases and J 6 bases, leaving 15 bases between the germline ends. The CDR3 runs 13 residues. Here the CDR3 reads CASKAREIDGYTF. The CDR3 DNA reads TGTGCCAGCAAAGCCAGGGAAATTGATGGCTACACCTTC.

The chain is built from TRBV14 and TRBJ2-5, with 8 bases aligning to TRBD1. The CDR3 is made up of 15 amino acids. The J segment lost 5 bases and the V segment lost 0 bases, leaving 5 bases of the junction unmatched. Germline V gene sequence: CDR1 SGHDN, CDR2 FVKESK. The CDR3 region is CASSQDNNRGETQYF. CDR3 coding DNA: TGTGCCAGCAGCCAAGATAATAACAGGGGGGAGACCCAGTACTTC.

A single count supports this clone. V is TRBV27 and J is TRBJ1-1, with TRBD1 identical over 8 bases. The CDR3 runs 15 residues. Per germline, CDR1 MNHEY and CDR2 SMNVEV (reference sequence). The trim removed 6 bases at V and 5 bases at J, leaving 11 bases unmatched. CDR3 nucleotide sequence: TGTGCCAGCAGGAGACTCTCAGGGGGCCGGACTGAAGCTTTCTTT. This gives the protein CASRRLSGGRTEAFF.

The chain couples TRBV7-2 to TRBJ2-7; D unclear. This CDR3 is built from 10 residues. The germline V gene encodes CDR1 SGHTA and CDR2 FQGNSA. The V and J ends lost 4 bases and 4 bases respectively, with 2 bases between them. CDR3 sequence reads: CASSSYEQYF. The CDR3 DNA reads TGTGCCAGCAGCTCGTACGAGCAGTACTTC. The full variable domain, its missing parts supplied by reference TRBV7-2 and TRBJ2-7, is GAGVSQSPSNKVTEKGKDVELRCDPISGHTALYWYRQSLGQGLEFLIYFQGNSAPDKSGLPSDRFSAERTGGSVSTLTIQRTQQEDSAVYLCASSSYEQYFGPGTRLTVT.

The chain carries TRBV5-5 and TRBJ1-4; maybe TRBD1 (5 bases). The ends were cut back, 4 bases at V and 4 bases at J, with 8 bases in the middle. CDR1 SGHKS and CDR2 YYEKEE come from the germline V gene (reference sequence). This CDR3 contains 13 residues. The CDR3 is CASSVGLNEKLFF. Written as DNA, the CDR3 is TGTGCCAGCAGCGTGGGACTTAATGAAAAACTGTTTTTT.

This sequence joins TRBV28 and TRBJ1-1; 8 bases fit TRBD1. Germline assignment: CDR1 MDHEN and CDR2 SYDVKM. V was clipped by 6 bases and J by 2 bases; unmatched bases: 2. The CDR3 runs 13 residues. CDR3 sequence reads: CASRGQVNTEAFF. For the CDR3, the DNA is TGTGCCAGCAGGGGACAGGTTAACACTGAAGCTTTCTTT.

The genes are TRBV19 and TRBJ1-2, with TRBD1 identical over 8 bases. V was clipped by 8 bases and J by 4 bases; unmatched bases: 9. CDR3 length equals 14 residues. CDR1 LNHDA and CDR2 SQIVND come from the germline V gene (reference sequence). The CDR3 DNA reads as TGTGCCAGTCTAAGAGGGACAGGACTCTATGGCTACACCTTC. It specifies CASLRGTGLYGYTF.

V and J are TRBV27 and TRBJ2-1; 11 nucleotides match TRBD2. There are 17 residues in the CDR3. The J segment lost 0 bases and the V segment lost 2 bases, leaving 3 bases of the junction unmatched. Germline V lookup: CDR1 MNHEY, CDR2 SMNVEV (reference sequence). The CDR3 nucleotides are TGTGCCAGCAGTTTACGACTAGCGGGAAGCTCCTACAATGAGCAGTTCTTC. Amino acids: CASSLRLAGSSYNEQFF.

The V call is TRBV28, the J call TRBJ1-5; no firm D call. The CDR3 consists of 15 residues. Germline CDR1 MDHEN, CDR2 SYDVKM. V lost 5 bases and J 3 bases, leaving 14 bases between the germline ends. The DNA of the CDR3 is TGTGCCAGCAGTGGGTCAGCGAGGATCAATCAGCCCCAGCATTTT. This translates into CASSGSARINQPQHF.

The chain's CDR3 is CASSARDRVREQYF. CDR3 DNA sequence: TGTGCCAGCAGTGCCCGGGACAGGGTGAGGGAGCAGTACTTC. The V gene is TRBV2, the J gene TRBJ2-7; 9 bases line up with TRBD1. The CDR3 spans 14 residues. Per germline, CDR1 SNHLY and CDR2 FYNNEI. With V trimmed by 4 bases and J by 7 bases, 8 bases remained unmatched.

This clone was observed a handful of times. The chain carries TRBV3-1 (or the pseudogene TRBV3-2) and TRBJ2-1; 9 bases align to TRBD2. Germline values: CDR1 LGHDT, CDR2 YNNKEL (reference sequence). The CDR3 extends over 15 amino acids. Trimming cost V 2 bases and J 7 bases; bases outside gene matches: 6. The CDR3 DNA reads TGTGCCAGCAGCCAATCCAGCGGGAGGAAAAATGAGCAGTTCTTC. Protein product: CASSQSSGRKNEQFF.

This clone was observed a handful of times. The rearrangement links TRBV5-8 to TRBJ1-6, with D tentatively TRBD1 (5 bases). V gave up 4 bases and J gave up 5 bases, with 13 bases separating them. The CDR3 covers 15 residues. Germline V CDR1 and CDR2: SGHTS, YDEGEE. Written as DNA, the CDR3 is TGTGCCAGCAGCGCCCGGACACTCGATAATTCACCCCTCCACTTT. Residues: CASSARTLDNSPLHF.

J is TRBJ2-7 and V is TRBV7-2; 7 nucleotides match TRBD1. V was pared by 5 bases and J by 6 bases, with 7 bases of the junction left unmatched. The CDR3 length is 13 residues. CDR1 and CDR2 (germline): SGHTA, FQGNSA. In DNA, the CDR3 is TGTGCCAGCAGCCGGTACGGACAGGTCGAGCAGTACTTC. Amino acid sequence: CASSRYGQVEQYF.

This chain connects TRBV28 to TRBJ1-3; weak D call: TRBD1 (6 bases). V was pared by 7 bases and J by 3 bases, with 10 bases between. The germline V gene has CDR1 MDHEN and CDR2 SYDVKM. The CDR3 has 13 amino acids. The CDR3 sequence is CASTRTVGNTIYF. The CDR3 bases are TGTGCCAGCACCCGGACAGTTGGAAACACCATATATTTT.

The rearrangement joins TRBV24-1 to TRBJ2-7; 8 bases fit TRBD2. Germline CDR1 reads KGHDR; CDR2 reads SFDVKD. The V segment lost 3 bases and the J segment 4 bases; nucleotides outside the gene matches: 7. The CDR3 loop spans 15 amino acids. CDR3 DNA: TGTGCCACCAGTGATGAGGCCAGCGGGAGTTACGAGCAGTACTTC. It encodes CATSDEASGSYEQYF.

In regard to this clone: Within the sample, other DNA sequences also encode this same CDR3. The chain couples TRBV7-2 to TRBJ2-7; 10 bases are shared with TRBD1. Germline CDR1 is SGHTA and CDR2 is FQGNSA. The J segment lost 2 bases and the V segment lost 3 bases, leaving 1 base of the junction unmatched. The CDR3 is 14 residues long. The CDR3: CASSLGQGTYEQYF. In DNA form, the CDR3 reads TGTGCCAGCAGCTTGGGACAGGGGACCTACGAGCAGTACTTC.

The rearrangement joins TRBV7-9 to TRBJ2-7; 13 positions agree with TRBD2. This CDR3 is built from 17 residues. The germline CDR1 and CDR2 sequences are SEHNR and FQNEAQ (reference sequence). With V trimmed by 1 base and J by 2 bases, 5 bases remained unmatched. DNA of the CDR3: TGTGCCAGCAGCTTAGTACTAGCGGGAGGGACAGCCTACGAGCAGTACTTC. Residues: CASSLVLAGGTAYEQYF.